These 2 T cell receptor beta chains originate from one sample sequenced in a study of control samples from healthy donors and cancer patients (dated by TCRdb to the early 2020s). The library was made by the immunoSEQ multiplex PCR assay. TCRdb stores this immuneACCESS table with in-frame sequences only. Part of the clones is absent; in the studies checked, under half of the shortfall reflects unresolved V genes, and no reason is known for the rest. In all, the sample holds more than 85,000 clones, and around nine tenths of those were seen once. The top ten clonotypes cover around 3.9% of the sample. The material sequenced was PBMCs. The receptors were gathered from a woman aged 60-75 years with lung cancer.

This clone was seen just once. The genes are TRBV6-2 or TRBV6-3 and TRBJ1-2; D gene uncertain. V was clipped by 5 bases and J by 4 bases, with 8 bases between them. The CDR3 runs to 12 residues. CDR1 and CDR2 from the germline V gene are MNHEY and SVGEGT. The CDR3 nucleotides read TGTGCCAGCAGTAGTACAAGCTATGGCTACACCTTC. Translating gives CASSSTSYGYTF.

In its sample, this clone was seen once. The chain uses TRBV6-5 and TRBJ1-2; D might be TRBD1 (5 bases). With 6 bases removed from V and 7 bases from J, the gap between germline ends came to 9 bases. This CDR3 region has 11 residues. The germline gives CDR1 MNHEY, CDR2 SVGAGI. The CDR3 region is CASSGGGGYTF. CDR3 coding DNA: TGTGCCAGCAGCGGGGGGGGTGGCTACACCTTC.